This T cell receptor beta chain was observed in a study of shared clonotypes between healthy human individuals. Study as a whole: Donors consisted of two women and a few men between 18 and 49. Each donor's CD4 naive and CD4 memory cells filled three plates apiece, CD8 naive two, and CD8 memory one.

There were no recent acute infections or vaccinations among the donors, who were healthy HIV-negative adults. There were only Caucasian adults among the donors, and all lived in Nashville, Tennessee. The method was immunoSEQ multiplex PCR; TCRdb's version includes in-frame clones alone and lacks a portion of them. In the table there are roughly 2.5 million clones, around nine tenths of which are singletons. CDR1 is ENHRY, CDR2 SYGVKD, per germline. V was cut by 10 bases and J by 0 bases, with 19 bases left in between. The CDR3 has 16 residues. The sample was naive CD4+ T cells sorted from blood. Subset defined: CD45RA+ positively selected. This TCR derives from a young man in good health. J is TRBJ2-1 and V is TRBV10-3; tentative D call: TRBD1 (5 bases). For the CDR3, the DNA is TGTGCCACCCTGAACTCAGGGCCACGCTCCTACAATGAGCAGTTCTTC. This codes for CATLNSGPRSYNEQFF.